This T cell receptor (beta chain) was recorded in a study of tumor-infiltrating lymphocytes in primary liver carcinoma (TCRdb year 2017). At the level of the whole study: Four to six patients with histopathologically diagnosed primary liver carcinoma underwent surgical resection in China between November 2015 and 2016. Of the five patients, three men and two women aged 30 to 69 years, four had hepatocellular carcinoma and one had combined HCC and intrahepatic cholangiocarcinoma. The five patients had tumors staged T1-T3 N0M0, with maximum diameters ranging from about 4.2 to 11 cm. Roughly 3.5 to 7.13 million productive TCRbeta reads were obtained per sample, and no significant difference in read depth was found between tissue types. Across five regions of each liver tumor, along with adjacent normal tissue and blood, the study brought together TCRbeta repertoire sequencing, expression microarrays and whole-exome sequencing. A total of roughly 35 specimens from 5 patients went through TCRbeta repertoire sequencing, namely 25 tumor regions, 5 adjacent noncancerous liver tissues and 5 peripheral blood samples. Repertoires from technical replicates were highly reproducible, with mean shared-clone rates about 0.91 and correlation coefficients above 0.98. The paper's findings and limits, for the study overall: The top 250 clones made up a significantly larger repertoire fraction in tumors than in blood (p = 0.039). The study included only a few patients, and the authors note findings should be validated in a larger study. Because sequencing covered only the TCR beta chain and unpaired alpha chains were not captured, true repertoire diversity is likely underestimated. Pairs of tumor regions showed greater repertoire overlap (mean 36%) than tumor-adjacent pairs (about 17%) or tumor-blood pairs (approximately 15%), which is consistent with antigen-driven expansion. Comparison of CD4+ and CD8+ T cell repertoires was precluded by the use of bulk unsorted samples.

Starting from approximately 0.5 ug total RNA, TCRbeta-specific cDNA was produced by reverse transcription with a constant-region primer and ProtoScript II reverse transcriptase. The TCRbeta libraries were prepared through three rounds of nested multiplex PCR following a slightly modified ARM-PCR procedure. Each of the first two PCR rounds ran for approximately 10 cycles and used multiplex TRBV1-TRBV30 forward primers together with a Cbeta reverse primer. Sample barcodes and Illumina adapters were added in a final 25-cycle PCR using Deep VentR polymerase. Before sequencing, amplicons of 200-500 bp were gel-purified using a QIAquick gel extraction kit. The TCRbeta amplicons were sequenced with 250-bp paired-end reads on an Illumina HiSeq 2500. The study's own analysis went as follows. Quality trimming of reads was performed with Trimmomatic v0.33, and paired reads were merged with FLASH v1.2.11 so that full CDR3 sequences could be recovered. V, D and J germline segments were assigned to the rearranged TCRbeta sequences using MiGEC v1.2.1b. VDJtools v1.0.0 computed clonotype statistics and Shannon-Wiener diversity indices. Except for diversity analysis, only each sample's 250 most abundant clonotypes were used in subsequent analyses to reduce sampling bias. TCRdb reanalyzed the raw reads on its own, using fastp at Q25 for trimming and MiXCR for clone calling, and kept in-frame beta chains. Entries are consolidated by CDR3 protein sequence, retaining the most common genes and DNA. What appears here as the V and J calls and clone size reflects TCRdb's work, not the paper's. The sample yields 330,000 or so distinct CDR3 sequences; about 65% were counted once. The ten largest account for 5.5% to 7% of the sample.

On this clonotype itself: It lacks a known antigen. The junction departs from the called germline gene at one end, perhaps through a read error.

The CDR3 holds 17 amino acids from the cysteine to the phenylalanine. Here the CDR3 DNA is all that survives: 51 bases in frame from base 1. The germline V gene (reference sequence) yields SGHAT for CDR1 and FQDESV for CDR2. TRIzol reagent was used to extract blood RNA from unsorted whole blood, while the DNeasy Blood & Tissue kit provided the germline DNA. Chronic HBV infection was present in the patients, and the patients were treatment-naive at sampling. Before surgery, approximately 4 milliliters of peripheral blood were drawn into K2EDTA tubes. The chain couples TRBV11-1 to TRBJ1-6; the D gene cannot be named for sure. What was sequenced was peripheral blood. This TCR was recovered from a man in his forties with primary liver carcinoma and hepatitis B virus infection. The DNA is as follows: TGCGCCACCAGCCGATGGTCGGCTAGCGCCGAAACATCACCCCTCCACTTT. Its translation reads: CATSRWSASAETSPLHF.